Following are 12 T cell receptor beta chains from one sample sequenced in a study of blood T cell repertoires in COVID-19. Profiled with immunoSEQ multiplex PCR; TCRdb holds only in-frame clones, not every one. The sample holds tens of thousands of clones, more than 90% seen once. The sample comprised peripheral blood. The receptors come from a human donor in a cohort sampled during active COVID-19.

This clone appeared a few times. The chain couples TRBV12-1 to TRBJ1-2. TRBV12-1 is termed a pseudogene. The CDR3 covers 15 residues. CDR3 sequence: CASSFPTVENYGYTF. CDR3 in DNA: TGTGCCAGCAGCTTTCCCACGGTCGAGAACTATGGCTACACCTTC.

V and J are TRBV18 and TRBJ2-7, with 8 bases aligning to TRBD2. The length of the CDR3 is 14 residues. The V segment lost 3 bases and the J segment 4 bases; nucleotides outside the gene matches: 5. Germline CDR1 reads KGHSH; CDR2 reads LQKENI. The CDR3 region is CASSPSGEMYEQYV. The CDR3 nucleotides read TGTGCCAGCTCACCTAGCGGGGAAATGTACGAGCAGTACGTC.

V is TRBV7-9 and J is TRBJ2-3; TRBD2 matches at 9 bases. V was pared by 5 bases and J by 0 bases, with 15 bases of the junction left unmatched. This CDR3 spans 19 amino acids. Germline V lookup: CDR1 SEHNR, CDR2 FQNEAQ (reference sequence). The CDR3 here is CASSLSLGLAFASTDTQYF. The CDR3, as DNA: TGTGCCAGCAGCCTCTCTCTTGGACTAGCGTTCGCTAGCACAGATACGCAGTATTTT. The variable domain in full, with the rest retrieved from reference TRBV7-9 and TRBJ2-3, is DTGVSQNPRHKITKRGQNVTFRCDPISEHNRLYWYRQTLGQGPEFLTYFQNEAQLEKSRLLSDRFSAERPKGSFSTLEIQRTEQGDSAMYLCASSLSLGLAFASTDTQYFGPGTRLTVL.

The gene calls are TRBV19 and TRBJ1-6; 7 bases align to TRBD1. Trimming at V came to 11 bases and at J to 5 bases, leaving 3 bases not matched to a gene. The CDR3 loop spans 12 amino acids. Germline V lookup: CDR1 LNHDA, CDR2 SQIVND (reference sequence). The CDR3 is CASGQHNSPLHF. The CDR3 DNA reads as TGTGCCTCGGGACAGCATAATTCACCCCTCCACTTT. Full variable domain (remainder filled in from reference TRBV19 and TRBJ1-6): DGGITQSPKYLFRKEGQNVTLSCEQNLNHDAMYWYRQDPGQGLRLIYYSQIVNDFQKGDIAEGYSVSREKKESFPLTVTSAQKNPTAFYLCASGQHNSPLHFGNGTRLTVT.

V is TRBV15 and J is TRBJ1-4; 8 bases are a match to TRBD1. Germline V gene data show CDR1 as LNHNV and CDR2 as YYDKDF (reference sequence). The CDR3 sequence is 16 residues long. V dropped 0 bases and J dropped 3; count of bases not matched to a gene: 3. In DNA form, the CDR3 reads TGTGCCACCAGCAGAGAACGGACAGGGCCTAATGAAAAACTGTTTTTT. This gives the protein CATSRERTGPNEKLFF.

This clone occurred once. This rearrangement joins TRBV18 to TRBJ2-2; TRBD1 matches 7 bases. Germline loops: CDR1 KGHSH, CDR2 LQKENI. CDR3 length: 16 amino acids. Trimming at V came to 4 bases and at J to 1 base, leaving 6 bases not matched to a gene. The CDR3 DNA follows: TGTGCCAGCTCACGTTCCGGGACAGAGAACACCGGGGAGCTGTTTTTT. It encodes CASSRSGTENTGELFF.

CDR3 loop: CASSPGQTGRGRTQYF. CDR3 coding DNA: TGCGCCAGCAGCCCCGGACAGACGGGGCGGGGGAGGACCCAGTACTTC. The V gene is TRBV5-1, the J gene TRBJ2-5; the D gene is possibly TRBD2 (7 bases). Looked up from germline, CDR1 is SGHRS and CDR2 is YFSETQ. This CDR3 contains 16 residues. The germline V and J ends were trimmed by 4 bases and 7 bases, with 23 bases remaining between them.

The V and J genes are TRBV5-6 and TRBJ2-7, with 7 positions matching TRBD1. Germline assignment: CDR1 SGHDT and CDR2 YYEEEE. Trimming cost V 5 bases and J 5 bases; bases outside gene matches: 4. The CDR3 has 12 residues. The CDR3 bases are TGTGCCAGCAGGGATGACAGGGACGAGCAGTACGTC. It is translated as CASRDDRDEQYV.

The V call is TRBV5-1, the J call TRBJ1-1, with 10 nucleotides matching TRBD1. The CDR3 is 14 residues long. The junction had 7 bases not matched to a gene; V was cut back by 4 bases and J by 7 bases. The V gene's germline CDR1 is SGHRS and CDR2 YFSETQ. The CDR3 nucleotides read TGCGCCAGCAGCATGACAGGGGGCGAAGATGAAGCTTTCTTT. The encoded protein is CASSMTGGEDEAFF.

The CDR3 DNA follows: TGTGCCAGCAGTTACTCGAAATTAAAGGAGACAGGGAGAGCTTTCTTT. It is translated as CASSYSKLKETGRAFF. The chain has TRBV6-2 or TRBV6-3 and TRBJ1-1; 7 bases fit TRBD1. This CDR3 contains 16 residues. Germline CDR1 is MNHEY and CDR2 is SVGEGT. The ends lost 0 bases at V and 10 bases at J; junction bases unmatched: 14.

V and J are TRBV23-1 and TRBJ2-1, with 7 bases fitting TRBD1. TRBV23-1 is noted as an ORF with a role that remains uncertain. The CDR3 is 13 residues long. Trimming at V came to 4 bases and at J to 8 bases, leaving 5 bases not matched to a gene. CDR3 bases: TGCGCCAGCAGTCGAGAGCAGGGGGATGAGCAGTTCTTC. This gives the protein CASSREQGDEQFF.

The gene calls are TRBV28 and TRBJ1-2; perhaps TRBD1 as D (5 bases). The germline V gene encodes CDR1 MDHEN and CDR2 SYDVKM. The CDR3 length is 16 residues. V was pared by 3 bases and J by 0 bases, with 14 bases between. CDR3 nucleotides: TGTGCCAGCAGTTTCCCCAGGGACTCAGCTAACTATGGCTACACCTTC. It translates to CASSFPRDSANYGYTF.